Included here is one T cell receptor beta chain sequence, with context. Its matching antigen is unknown. The data were obtained in a study of shared clonotypes between healthy human individuals. At the level of the study: Three plates were used per donor for CD4 naive, three for CD4 memory, two for CD8 naive and one for CD8 memory.

Donors were healthy HIV-negative adults without recently reported acute infections or vaccinations. General observations from the study: Against clonotypes common to all four donors, non-shared ones had lower generation probabilities.

Sorted-subset replicate PCRs used about 180 ng DNA, some 30,000 T cell genomes. Data came from immunoSEQ multiplex PCR; TCRdb stores just in-frame clones and leaves some out. The repertoire holds approximately 2.5 million clones, with approximately 94% as singletons. The clonotype was recovered from a young man in good health. The material sequenced was naive CD4+ T cells sorted from blood. As for subset: CD45RA+ positively selected.

The CDR3 DNA sequence: TGCGCCAGCAGCCAAGGGGGAGGGACGAACACTGAAGCTTTCTTT. This gives the protein CASSQGGGTNTEAFF. The chain employs TRBV4-1 and TRBJ1-1; D is possibly TRBD1 (5 bases). CDR1 is MGHRA and CDR2 is YSYEKL in the germline V gene. The CDR3 length is 15 residues. With 1 base removed from V and 1 base from J, the gap between germline ends came to 10 bases.